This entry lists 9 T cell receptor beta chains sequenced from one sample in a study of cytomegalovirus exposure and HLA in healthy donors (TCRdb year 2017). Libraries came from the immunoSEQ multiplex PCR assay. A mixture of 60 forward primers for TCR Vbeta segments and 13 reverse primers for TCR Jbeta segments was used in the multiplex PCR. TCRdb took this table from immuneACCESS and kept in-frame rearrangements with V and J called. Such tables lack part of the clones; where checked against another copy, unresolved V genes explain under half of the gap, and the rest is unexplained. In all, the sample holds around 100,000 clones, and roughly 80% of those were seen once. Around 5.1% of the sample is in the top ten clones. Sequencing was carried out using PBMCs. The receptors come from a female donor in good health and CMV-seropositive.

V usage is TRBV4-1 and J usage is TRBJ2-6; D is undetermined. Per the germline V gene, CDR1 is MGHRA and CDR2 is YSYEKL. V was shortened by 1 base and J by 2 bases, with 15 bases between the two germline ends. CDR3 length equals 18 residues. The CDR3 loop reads CASSQAQANSPGANVLTF. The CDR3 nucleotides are TGCGCCAGCAGCCAAGCTCAGGCGAACTCCCCTGGGGCCAACGTCCTGACTTTC.

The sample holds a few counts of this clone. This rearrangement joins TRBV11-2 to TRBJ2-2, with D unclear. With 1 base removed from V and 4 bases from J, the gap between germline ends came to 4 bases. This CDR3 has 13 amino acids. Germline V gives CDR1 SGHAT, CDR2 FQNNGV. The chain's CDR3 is CASSLAGTGELFF. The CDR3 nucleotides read TGTGCCAGCAGCTTAGCAGGCACCGGGGAGCTGTTTTTT.

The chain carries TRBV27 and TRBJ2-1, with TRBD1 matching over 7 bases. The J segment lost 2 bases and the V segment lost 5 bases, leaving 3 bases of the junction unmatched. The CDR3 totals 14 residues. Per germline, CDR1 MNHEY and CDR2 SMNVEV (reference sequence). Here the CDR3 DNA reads TGTGCCAGCAGTCGGGACAGACCCTACAATGAGCAGTTCTTC. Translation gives CASSRDRPYNEQFF.

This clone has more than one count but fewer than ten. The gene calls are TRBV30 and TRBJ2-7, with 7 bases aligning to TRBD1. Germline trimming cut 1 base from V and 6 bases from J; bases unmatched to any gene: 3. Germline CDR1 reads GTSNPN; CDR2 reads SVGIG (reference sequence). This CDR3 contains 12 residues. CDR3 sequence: CAWSATGVEQYF. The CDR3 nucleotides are TGTGCCTGGAGTGCAACAGGGGTCGAGCAGTACTTC.

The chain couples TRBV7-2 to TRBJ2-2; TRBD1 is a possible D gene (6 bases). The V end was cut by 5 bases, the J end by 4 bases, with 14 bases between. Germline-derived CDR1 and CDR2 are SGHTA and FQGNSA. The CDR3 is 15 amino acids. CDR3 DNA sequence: TGTGCCAGCAGCCGCACCTCGGACAGCACCGGGGAGCTGTTTTTT. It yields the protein CASSRTSDSTGELFF.

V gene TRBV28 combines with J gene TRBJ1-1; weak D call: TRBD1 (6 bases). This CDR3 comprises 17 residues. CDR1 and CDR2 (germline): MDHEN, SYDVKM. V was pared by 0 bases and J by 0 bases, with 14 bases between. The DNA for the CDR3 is TGTGCCAGCAGTTTATGGACTCAACAGGGTTTGAACACTGAAGCTTTCTTT. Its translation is CASSLWTQQGLNTEAFF.

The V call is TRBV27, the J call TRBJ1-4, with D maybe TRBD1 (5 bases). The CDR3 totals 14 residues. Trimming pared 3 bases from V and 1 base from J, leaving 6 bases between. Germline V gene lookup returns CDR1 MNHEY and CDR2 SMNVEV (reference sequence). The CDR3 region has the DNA TGTGCCAGCAGTTTTGACAGAACTAATGAAAAACTGTTTTTT. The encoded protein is CASSFDRTNEKLFF. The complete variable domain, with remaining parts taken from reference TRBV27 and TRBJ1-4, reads EAQVTQNPRYLITVTGKKLTVTCSQNMNHEYMSWYRQDPGLGLRQIYYSMNVEVTDKGDVPEGYKVSRKEKRNFPLILESPSPNQTSLYFCASSFDRTNEKLFFGSGTQLSVL.

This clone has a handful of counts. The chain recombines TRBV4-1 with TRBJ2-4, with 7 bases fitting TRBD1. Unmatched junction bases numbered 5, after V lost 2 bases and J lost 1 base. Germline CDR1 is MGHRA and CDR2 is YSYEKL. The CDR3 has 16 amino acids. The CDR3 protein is CASSQPNRGAKNIQYF. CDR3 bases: TGCGCCAGCAGCCAACCCAACAGGGGCGCCAAAAACATTCAGTACTTC.

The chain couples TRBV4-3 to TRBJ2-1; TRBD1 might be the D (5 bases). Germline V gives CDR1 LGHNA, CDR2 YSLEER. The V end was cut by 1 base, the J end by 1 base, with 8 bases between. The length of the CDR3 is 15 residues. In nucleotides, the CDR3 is TGCGCCAGCAGCCAAGGCCAGGGATCCTACAATGAGCAGTTCTTC. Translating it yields CASSQGQGSYNEQFF.